This T cell receptor beta chain was profiled in a study of cytomegalovirus exposure and HLA in healthy donors. Study details: Out of 150 million to 200 million T cells, an earlier analysis found around 120 million unique TCR beta sequences in total.

PCR involved 60 Vbeta and 13 Jbeta primers. The repertoire was sequenced with immunoSEQ multiplex PCR; TCRdb's copy has only in-frame clones and lacks some. This table holds roughly 100,000 clones, around four fifths found once. The CDR3 has 13 amino acids. Per the germline V gene, CDR1 is SNHLY and CDR2 is FYNNEI. The receptor comes from a woman aged 40 to 50 in good health and CMV-seropositive. This chain links TRBV2 with TRBJ2-5; 7 positions agree with TRBD1. Near its end, the DNA agrees better with TRBJ2-7, so the J call may be wrong. The sample consisted of PBMCs. The DNA for the CDR3 is TGTGCCAGCAGTGCTCCGACAGGGAACGAGCAGTACTTC. Protein product: CASSAPTGNEQYF.